This paragraph reports one TCR beta chain. The data originate from a study of blood T cell repertoires in COVID-19. Across the whole study: Some COVID-19 samples were acute and others convalescent; all came from the United States, Italy and Spain. Sources were T cells, B-cell-depleted T cells, or PBMCs; the material itself was cDNA or gDNA.

Germline CDR1 reads MDHEN; CDR2 reads SYDVKM. The CDR3 covers 13 residues. The V segment lost 10 bases and the J segment 10 bases; nucleotides outside the gene matches: 8. Sequencing used immunoSEQ multiplex PCR; TCRdb keeps in-frame clones, though not all of them. The data hold 400,000 or so clones, with around 91% observed a single time. Cohort 3 recovery required two negative PCRs, clearance, or symptom resolution. Sequencing was carried out using PBMCs or T cells enriched from blood (not recorded which). The TCR originated in a man between 25 and 39 years old who had recovered from COVID-19. This chain joins TRBV28 and TRBJ1-6; 9 nucleotides match TRBD1. The CDR3 DNA sequence: TGTGCCACCTGGACAGGGGTACTATCACCCCTCCACTTT. Protein: CATWTGVLSPLHF.